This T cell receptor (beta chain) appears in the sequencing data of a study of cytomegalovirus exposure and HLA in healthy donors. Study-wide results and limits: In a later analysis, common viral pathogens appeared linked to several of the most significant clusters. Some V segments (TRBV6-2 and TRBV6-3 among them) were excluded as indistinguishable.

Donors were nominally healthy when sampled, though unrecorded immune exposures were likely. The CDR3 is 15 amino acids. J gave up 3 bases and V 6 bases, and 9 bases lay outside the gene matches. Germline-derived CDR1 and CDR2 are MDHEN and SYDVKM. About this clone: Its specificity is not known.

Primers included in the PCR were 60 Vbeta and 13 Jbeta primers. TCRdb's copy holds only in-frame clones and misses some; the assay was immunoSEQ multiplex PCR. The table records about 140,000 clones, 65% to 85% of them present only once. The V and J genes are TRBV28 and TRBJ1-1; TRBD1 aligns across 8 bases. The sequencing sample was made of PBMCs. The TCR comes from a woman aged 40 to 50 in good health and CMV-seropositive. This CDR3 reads CASRQGARADTEAFF. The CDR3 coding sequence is TGTGCCAGCAGGCAGGGGGCGCGGGCTGACACTGAAGCTTTCTTT.